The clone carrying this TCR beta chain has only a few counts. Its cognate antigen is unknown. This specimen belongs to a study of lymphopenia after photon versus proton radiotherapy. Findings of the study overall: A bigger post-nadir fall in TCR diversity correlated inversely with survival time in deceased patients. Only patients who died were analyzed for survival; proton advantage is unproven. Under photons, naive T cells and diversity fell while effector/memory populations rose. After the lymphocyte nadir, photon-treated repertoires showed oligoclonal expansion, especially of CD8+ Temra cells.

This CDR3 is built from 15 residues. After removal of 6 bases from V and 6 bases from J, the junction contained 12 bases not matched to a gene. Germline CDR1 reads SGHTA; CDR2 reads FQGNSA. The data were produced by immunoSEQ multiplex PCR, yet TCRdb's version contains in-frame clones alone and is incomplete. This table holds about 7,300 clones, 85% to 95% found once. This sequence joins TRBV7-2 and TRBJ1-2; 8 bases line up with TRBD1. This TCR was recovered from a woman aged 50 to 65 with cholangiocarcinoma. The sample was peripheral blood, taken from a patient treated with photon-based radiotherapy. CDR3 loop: CASRTLTGAGNGYTF. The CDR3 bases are TGTGCCAGCAGGACGTTGACAGGGGCGGGTAATGGCTACACCTTC.